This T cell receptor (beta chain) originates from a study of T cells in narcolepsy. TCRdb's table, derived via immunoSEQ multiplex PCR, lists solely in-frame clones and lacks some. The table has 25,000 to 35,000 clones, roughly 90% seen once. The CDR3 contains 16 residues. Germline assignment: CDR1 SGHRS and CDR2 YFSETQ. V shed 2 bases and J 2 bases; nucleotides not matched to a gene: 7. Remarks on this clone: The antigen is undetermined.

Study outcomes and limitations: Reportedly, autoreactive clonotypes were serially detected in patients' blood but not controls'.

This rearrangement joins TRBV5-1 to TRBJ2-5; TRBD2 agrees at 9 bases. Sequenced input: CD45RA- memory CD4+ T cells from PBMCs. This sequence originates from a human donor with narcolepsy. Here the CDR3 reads CASSLFGGGVQETQYF. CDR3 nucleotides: TGCGCCAGCAGCTTATTCGGCGGGGGGGTTCAAGAGACCCAGTACTTC.